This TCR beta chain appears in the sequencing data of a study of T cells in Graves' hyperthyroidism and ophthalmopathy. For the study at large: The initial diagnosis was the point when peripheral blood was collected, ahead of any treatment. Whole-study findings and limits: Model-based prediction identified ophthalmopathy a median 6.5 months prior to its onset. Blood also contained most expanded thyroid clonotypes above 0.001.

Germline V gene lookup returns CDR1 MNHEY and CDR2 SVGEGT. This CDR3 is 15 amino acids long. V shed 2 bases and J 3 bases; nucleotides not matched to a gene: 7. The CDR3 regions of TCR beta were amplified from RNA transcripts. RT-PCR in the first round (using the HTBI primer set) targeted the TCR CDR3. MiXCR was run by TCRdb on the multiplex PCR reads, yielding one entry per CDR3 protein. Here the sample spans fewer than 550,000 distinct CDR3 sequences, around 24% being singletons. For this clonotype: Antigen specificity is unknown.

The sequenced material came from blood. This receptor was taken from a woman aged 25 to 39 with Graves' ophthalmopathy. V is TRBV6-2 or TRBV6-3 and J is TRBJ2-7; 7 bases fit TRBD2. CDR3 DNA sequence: TGTGCCAGCAGTTACCCGGCTAGCGGTAACTACGAGCAGTACTTC. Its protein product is CASSYPASGNYEQYF.